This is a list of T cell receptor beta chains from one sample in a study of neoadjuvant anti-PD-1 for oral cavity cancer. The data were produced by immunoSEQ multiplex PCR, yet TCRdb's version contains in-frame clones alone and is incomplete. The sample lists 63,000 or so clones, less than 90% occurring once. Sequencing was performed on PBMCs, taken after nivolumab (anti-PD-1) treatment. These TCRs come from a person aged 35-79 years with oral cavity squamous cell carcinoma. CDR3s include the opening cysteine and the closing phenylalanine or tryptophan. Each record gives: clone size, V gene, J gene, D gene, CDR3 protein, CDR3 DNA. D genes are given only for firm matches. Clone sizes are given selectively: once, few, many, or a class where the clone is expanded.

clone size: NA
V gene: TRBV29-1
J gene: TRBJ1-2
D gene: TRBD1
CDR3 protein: CSVEAQGTGFYGYTF
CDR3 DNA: TGCAGCGTTGAAGCACAGGGGACAGGGTTTTATGGCTACACCTTC

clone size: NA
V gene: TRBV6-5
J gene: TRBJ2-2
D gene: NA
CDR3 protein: CASRAQHGTGELFF
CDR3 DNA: TGTGCCAGCAGAGCCCAGCACGGGACCGGGGAGCTGTTTTTT

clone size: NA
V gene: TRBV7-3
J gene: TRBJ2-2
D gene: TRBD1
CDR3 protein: CASRRGQGTGELFF
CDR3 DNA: TGTGCCAGCAGACGTGGACAGGGGACCGGGGAGCTGTTTTTT

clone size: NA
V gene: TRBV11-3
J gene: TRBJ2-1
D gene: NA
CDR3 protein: CASSLGQFSSYNEQFF
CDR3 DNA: TGTGCCAGCAGCTTAGGGCAGTTCAGCTCCTACAATGAGCAGTTCTTC

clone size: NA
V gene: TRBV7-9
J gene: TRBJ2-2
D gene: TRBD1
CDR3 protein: CASSQGTGGVSGELFF
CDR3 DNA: TGTGCCAGCAGCCAGGGGACAGGGGGTGTATCCGGGGAGCTGTTTTTT

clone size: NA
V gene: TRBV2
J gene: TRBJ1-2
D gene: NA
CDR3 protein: CASGYGYTF
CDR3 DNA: TGTGCCAGCGGGTATGGCTACACCTTC

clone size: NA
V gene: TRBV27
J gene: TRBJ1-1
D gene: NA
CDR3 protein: CASSPLSTWGEAFF
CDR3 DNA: TGTGCCAGCAGTCCTTTAAGCACTTGGGGTGAAGCTTTCTTT

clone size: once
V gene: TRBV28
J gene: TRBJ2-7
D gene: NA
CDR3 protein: CASQGAENSYEQYF
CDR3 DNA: TGTGCCAGCCAGGGAGCGGAGAACTCCTACGAGCAGTACTTC

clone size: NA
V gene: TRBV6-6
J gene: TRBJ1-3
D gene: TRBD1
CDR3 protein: CAHGQGFGNTIYF
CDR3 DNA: TGTGCCCACGGACAGGGTTTTGGAAACACCATATATTTT

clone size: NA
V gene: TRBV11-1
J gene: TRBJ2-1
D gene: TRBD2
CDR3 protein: CASSLSGGLAAINEQFF
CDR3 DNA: TGTGCCAGCAGCTTAAGTGGCGGGCTAGCGGCTATCAATGAGCAGTTCTTC

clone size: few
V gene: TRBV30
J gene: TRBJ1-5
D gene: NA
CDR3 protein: CAWSAPPQGYQPQHF
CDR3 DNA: TGTGCCTGGAGTGCCCCCCCCCAGGGCTATCAGCCCCAGCATTTT

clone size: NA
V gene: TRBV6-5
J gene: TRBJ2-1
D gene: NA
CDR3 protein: CASTQEGGVDEQFF
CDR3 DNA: TGTGCCAGCACGCAGGAGGGGGGGGTGGATGAGCAGTTCTTC

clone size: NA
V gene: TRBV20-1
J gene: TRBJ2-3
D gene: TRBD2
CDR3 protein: CSASILAGQYF
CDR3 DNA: TGCAGTGCTAGTATCCTAGCGGGGCAGTATTTT

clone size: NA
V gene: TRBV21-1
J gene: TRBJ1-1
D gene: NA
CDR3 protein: CARGVGAFF
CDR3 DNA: TGTGCCAGGGGTGTGGGAGCTTTCTTT

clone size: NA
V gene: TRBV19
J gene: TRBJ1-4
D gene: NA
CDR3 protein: CASSPAAVGRGEKLFF
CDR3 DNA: TGTGCCAGTAGTCCAGCCGCCGTGGGGAGGGGTGAAAAACTGTTTTTT

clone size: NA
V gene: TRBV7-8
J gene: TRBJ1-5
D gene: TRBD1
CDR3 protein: CASSSNRGGQPQHF
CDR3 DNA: TGTGCCAGCAGCTCTAACAGGGGCGGTCAGCCCCAGCATTTT

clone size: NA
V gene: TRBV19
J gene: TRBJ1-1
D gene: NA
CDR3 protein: CASRGRRGNTEAFF
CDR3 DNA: TGTGCCAGTAGGGGGAGGCGAGGGAACACTGAAGCTTTCTTT

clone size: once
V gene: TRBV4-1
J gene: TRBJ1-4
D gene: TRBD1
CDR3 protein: CASREGQGAGYEKLFF
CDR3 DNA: TGCGCCAGCAGGGAAGGACAGGGGGCTGGATATGAAAAACTGTTTTTT

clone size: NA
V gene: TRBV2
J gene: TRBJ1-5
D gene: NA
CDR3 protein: CASSAGFRNQPQHF
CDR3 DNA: TGTGCCAGCAGTGCAGGATTCCGCAATCAGCCCCAGCATTTT

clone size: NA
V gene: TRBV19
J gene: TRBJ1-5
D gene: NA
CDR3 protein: CASSKGHGQPQHF
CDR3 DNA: TGTGCCAGTAGTAAGGGACACGGTCAGCCCCAGCATTTT

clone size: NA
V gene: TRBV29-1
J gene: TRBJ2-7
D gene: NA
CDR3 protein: CSVVSDYSEQYF
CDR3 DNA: TGCAGCGTTGTCAGCGATTACAGCGAGCAGTACTTC

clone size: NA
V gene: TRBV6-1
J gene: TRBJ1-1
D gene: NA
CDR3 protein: CASSGGRVNTEAFF
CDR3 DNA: TGTGCCAGCAGTGGGGGACGGGTGAACACTGAAGCTTTCTTT

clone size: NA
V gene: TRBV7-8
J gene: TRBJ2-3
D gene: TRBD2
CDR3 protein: CASSLPGGGVTDTQYF
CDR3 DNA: TGTGCCAGCAGCTTACCAGGCGGGGGAGTCACAGATACGCAGTATTTT

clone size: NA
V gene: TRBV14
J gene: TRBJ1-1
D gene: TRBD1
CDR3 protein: CASSRQGGTTEAFF
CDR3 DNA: TGTGCCAGCAGCCGACAGGGAGGGACCACTGAAGCTTTCTTT

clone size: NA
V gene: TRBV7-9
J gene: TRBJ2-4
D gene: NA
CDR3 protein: CASSSISGRKNIQYF
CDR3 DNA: TGTGCCAGCAGCTCCATCTCGGGGAGGAAAAACATTCAGTACTTC

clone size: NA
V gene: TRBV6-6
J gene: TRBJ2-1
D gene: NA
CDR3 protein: CASSPGRPRANNEQFF
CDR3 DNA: TGTGCCAGCAGCCCGGGGAGACCTAGGGCAAACAATGAGCAGTTCTTC

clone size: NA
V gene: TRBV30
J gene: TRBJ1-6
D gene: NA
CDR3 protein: CARTPGGSYNSPLHF
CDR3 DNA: TGTGCCCGGACTCCTGGGGGGTCCTATAATTCACCCCTCCACTTT

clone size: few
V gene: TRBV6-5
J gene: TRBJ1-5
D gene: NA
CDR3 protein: CASSYGRGNQPQHF
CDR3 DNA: TGTGCCAGCAGTTACGGAAGAGGGAATCAGCCCCAGCATTTT

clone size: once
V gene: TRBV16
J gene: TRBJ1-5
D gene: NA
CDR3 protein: CASSQMGGNQPQHF
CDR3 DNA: TGTGCCAGCAGCCAAATGGGGGGAAATCAGCCCCAGCATTTT

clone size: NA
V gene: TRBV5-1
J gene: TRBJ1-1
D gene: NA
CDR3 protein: CASSLVSSTQVINMNTEAFF
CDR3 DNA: TGCGCCAGCAGCTTGGTATCGTCAACCCAGGTGATCAATATGAACACTGAAGCTTTCTTT

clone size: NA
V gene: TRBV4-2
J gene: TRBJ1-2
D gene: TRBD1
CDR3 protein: CASSEGTGGGYTF
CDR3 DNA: TGTGCCAGCAGCGAAGGGACAGGGGGCGGCTACACCTTC

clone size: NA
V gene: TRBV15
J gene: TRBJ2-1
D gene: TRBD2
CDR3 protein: CATSRDPAGNVKRNEQFF
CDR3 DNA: TGTGCCACCAGCAGAGATCCAGCGGGAAACGTCAAACGCAATGAGCAGTTCTTC

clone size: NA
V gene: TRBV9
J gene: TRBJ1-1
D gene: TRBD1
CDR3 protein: CASSVTWTGRAFF
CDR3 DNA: TGTGCCAGCAGCGTAACCTGGACAGGCCGGGCTTTCTTT

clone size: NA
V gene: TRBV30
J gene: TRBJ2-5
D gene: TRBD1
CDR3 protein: CAWGRDREETQYF
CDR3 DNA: TGTGCCTGGGGGCGGGACAGGGAAGAGACCCAGTACTTC

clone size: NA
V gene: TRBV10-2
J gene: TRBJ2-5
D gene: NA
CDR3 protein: CASTPGGGETQYF
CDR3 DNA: TGCGCCAGCACCCCCGGGGGCGGAGAGACCCAGTACTTC

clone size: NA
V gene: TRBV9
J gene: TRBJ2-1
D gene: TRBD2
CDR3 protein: CASTPGAGYNEQFF
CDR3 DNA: TGTGCCAGCACCCCCGGAGCGGGGTACAATGAGCAGTTCTTC

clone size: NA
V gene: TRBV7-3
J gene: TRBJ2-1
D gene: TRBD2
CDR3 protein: CASSLGLAGVDNEQFF
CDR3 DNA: TGTGCCAGCAGCTTAGGGCTAGCGGGAGTCGACAATGAGCAGTTCTTC

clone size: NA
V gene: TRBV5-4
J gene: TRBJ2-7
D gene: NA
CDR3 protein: CASSLAVGGGTEQYF
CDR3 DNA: TGTGCCAGCAGCTTGGCCGTGGGAGGGGGTACGGAGCAGTACTTC

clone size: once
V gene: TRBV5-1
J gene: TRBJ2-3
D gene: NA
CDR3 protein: CASSLINPDTQYF
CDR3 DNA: TGCGCCAGCAGCTTGATTAACCCAGATACGCAGTATTTT

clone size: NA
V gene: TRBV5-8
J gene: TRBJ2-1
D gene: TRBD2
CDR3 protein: CASSLLAVYNEQFF
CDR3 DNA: TGTGCCAGCAGCTTACTAGCGGTTTACAATGAGCAGTTCTTC

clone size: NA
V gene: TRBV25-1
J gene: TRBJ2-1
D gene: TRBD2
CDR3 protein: CASSGTSGYNEQFF
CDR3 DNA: TGTGCCAGCAGTGGGACTAGCGGTTACAATGAGCAGTTCTTC

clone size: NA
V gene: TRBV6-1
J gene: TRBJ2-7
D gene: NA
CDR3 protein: CASSGGFAYEQYF
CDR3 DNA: TGTGCCAGCAGTGGGGGTTTTGCCTACGAGCAGTACTTC

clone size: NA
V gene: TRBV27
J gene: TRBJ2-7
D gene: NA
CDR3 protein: CASSPSRLTGGEQYF
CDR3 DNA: TGTGCCAGCAGTCCCTCCCGCCTGACAGGCGGCGAGCAGTACTTC

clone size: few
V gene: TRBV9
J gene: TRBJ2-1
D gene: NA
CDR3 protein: CASSGPLASSYNEQFF
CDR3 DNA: TGTGCCAGCAGCGGACCCTTAGCGAGCTCCTACAATGAGCAGTTCTTC

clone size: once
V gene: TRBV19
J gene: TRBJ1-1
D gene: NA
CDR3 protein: CASSIGPNTEAFF
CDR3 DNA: TGTGCCAGTAGTATCGGACCGAACACTGAAGCTTTCTTT

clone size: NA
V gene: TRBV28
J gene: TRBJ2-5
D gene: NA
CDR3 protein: CASSQQETQYF
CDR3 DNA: TGTGCCAGCAGTCAACAAGAGACCCAGTACTTC

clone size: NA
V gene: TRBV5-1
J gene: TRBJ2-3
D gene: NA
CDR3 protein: CASSPYIDRFTDTQYF
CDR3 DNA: TGCGCCAGCAGTCCCTACATAGACAGGTTCACAGATACGCAGTATTTT

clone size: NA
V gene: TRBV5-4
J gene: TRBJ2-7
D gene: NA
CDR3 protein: CASSLDMDNNEQYF
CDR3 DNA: TGTGCCAGCAGCCTGGACATGGATAACAACGAGCAGTACTTC

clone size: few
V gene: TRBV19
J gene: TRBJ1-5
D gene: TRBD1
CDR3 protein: CASSRDRGRVQPQHF
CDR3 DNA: TGTGCCAGTAGTAGGGACAGGGGGCGAGTTCAGCCCCAGCATTTT

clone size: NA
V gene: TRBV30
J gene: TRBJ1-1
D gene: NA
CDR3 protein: CAWSRQVNTEAFF
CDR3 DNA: TGTGCCTGGAGTAGACAGGTGAACACTGAAGCTTTCTTT

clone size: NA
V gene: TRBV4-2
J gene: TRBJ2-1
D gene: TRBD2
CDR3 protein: CASSQVLAGYNEQFF
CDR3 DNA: TGTGCCAGCAGCCAAGTACTAGCGGGCTACAATGAGCAGTTCTTC

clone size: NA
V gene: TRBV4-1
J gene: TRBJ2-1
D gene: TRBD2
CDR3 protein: CASSRVAGTYNEQFF
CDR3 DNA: TGCGCCAGCAGCCGAGTAGCGGGGACTTACAATGAGCAGTTCTTC

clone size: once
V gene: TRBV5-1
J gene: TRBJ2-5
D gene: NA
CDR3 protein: CASSPNMKETQYF
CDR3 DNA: TGCGCCAGCAGCCCGAACATGAAAGAGACCCAGTACTTC

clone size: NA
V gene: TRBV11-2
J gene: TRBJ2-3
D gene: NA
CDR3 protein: CASSSTLSTDTQYF
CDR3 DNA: TGTGCCAGCAGCTCGACACTTAGCACAGATACGCAGTATTTT

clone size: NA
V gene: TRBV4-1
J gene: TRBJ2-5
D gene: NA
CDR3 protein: CASSQTRGETQYF
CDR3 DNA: TGCGCCAGCAGCCAAACGCGCGGGGAGACCCAGTACTTC

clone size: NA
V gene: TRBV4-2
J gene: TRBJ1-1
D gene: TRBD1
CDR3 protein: CASSHGQARERAFF
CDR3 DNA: TGTGCCAGCAGCCATGGACAGGCCAGGGAGCGTGCTTTCTTT

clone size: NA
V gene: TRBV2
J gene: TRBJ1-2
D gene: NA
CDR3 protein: CASSGQGKGYGYTF
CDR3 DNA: TGTGCCAGCAGTGGTCAGGGTAAGGGCTATGGCTACACCTTC

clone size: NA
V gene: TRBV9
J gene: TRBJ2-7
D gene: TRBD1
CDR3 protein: CASSLHPGQATYEQYF
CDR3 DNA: TGTGCCAGCAGTCTTCACCCTGGACAGGCGACCTACGAGCAGTACTTC

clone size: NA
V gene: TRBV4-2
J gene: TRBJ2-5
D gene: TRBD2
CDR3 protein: CASSQDRASGGFETQYF
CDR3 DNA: TGTGCCAGCAGCCAAGATAGGGCTAGCGGGGGGTTTGAGACCCAGTACTTC